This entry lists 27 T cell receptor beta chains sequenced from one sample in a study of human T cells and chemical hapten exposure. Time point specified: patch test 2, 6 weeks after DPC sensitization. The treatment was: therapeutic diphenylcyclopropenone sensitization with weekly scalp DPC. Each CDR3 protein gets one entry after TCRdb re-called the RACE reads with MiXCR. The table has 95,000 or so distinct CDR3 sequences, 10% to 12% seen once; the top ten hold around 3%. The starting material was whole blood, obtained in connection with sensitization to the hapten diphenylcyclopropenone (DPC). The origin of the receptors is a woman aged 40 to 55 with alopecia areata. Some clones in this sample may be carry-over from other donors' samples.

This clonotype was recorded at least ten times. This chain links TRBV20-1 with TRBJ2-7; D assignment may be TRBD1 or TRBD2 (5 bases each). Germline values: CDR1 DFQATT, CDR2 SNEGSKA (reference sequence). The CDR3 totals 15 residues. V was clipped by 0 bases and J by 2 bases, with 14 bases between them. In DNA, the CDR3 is TGCAGTGCTAGAGATCTGACGGGACCGACCTACGAGCAGTACTTC. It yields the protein CSARDLTGPTYEQYF.

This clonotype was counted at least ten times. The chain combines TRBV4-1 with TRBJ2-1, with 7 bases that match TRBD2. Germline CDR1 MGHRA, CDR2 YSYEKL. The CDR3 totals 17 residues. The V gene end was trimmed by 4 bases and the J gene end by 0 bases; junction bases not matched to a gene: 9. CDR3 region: CASSRADGGYSYNEQFF. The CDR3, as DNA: TGCGCCAGCAGCCGAGCGGACGGGGGGTACTCCTACAATGAGCAGTTCTTC.

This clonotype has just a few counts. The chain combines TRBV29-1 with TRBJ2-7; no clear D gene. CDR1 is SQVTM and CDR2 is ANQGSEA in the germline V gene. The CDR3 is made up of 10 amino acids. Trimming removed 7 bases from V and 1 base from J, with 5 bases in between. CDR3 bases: TGCAGCGCTGGGTCCTACGAGCAGTACTTC. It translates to CSAGSYEQYF.

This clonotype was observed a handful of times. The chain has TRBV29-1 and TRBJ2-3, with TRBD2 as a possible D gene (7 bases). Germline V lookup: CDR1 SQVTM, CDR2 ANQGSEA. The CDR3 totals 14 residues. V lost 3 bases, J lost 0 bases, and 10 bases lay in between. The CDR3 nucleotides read TGCAGCGTTGATCGGGGGGCGAGCACAGATACGCAGTATTTT. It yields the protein CSVDRGASTDTQYF.

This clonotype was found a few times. The CDR3 nucleotides are TGTGCCAGCAGTGAAGGAGGGGGGGGCACAGATACGCAGTATTTT. It is translated as CASSEGGGGTDTQYF. The V and J genes are TRBV2 and TRBJ2-3; D is possibly TRBD2 (7 bases). Germline assignment: CDR1 SNHLY and CDR2 FYNNEI. The V end lost 1 base, the J end lost 1 base, and 9 bases lay between the germline ends. The CDR3 consists of 15 residues.

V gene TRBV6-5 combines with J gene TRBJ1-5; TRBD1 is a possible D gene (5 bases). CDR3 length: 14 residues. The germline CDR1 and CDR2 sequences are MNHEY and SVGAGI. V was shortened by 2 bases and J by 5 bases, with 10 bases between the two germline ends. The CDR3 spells CASSYLGGDQPQHF. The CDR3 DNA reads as TGTGCCAGCAGTTACCTTGGGGGAGATCAGCCCCAGCATTTT.

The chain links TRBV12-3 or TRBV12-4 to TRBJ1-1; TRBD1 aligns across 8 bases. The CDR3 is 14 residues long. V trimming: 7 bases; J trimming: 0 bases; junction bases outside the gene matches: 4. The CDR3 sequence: CASTRTGMNTEAFF. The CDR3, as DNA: TGTGCCAGCACCCGGACAGGGATGAACACTGAAGCTTTCTTT.

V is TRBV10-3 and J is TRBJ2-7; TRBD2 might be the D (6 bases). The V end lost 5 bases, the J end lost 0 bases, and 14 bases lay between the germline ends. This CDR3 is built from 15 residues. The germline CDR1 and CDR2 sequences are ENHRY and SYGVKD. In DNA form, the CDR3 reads TGTGCCATCAGTACCGGGACTCAAATCTCCTACGAGCAGTACTTC. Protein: CAISTGTQISYEQYF.

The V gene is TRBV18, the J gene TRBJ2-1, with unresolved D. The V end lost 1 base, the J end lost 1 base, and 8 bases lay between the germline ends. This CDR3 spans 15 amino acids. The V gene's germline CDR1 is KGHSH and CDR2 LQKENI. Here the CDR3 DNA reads TGTGCCAGCTCACCACTTCCGCAATCCTACAATGAGCAGTTCTTC. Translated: CASSPLPQSYNEQFF.

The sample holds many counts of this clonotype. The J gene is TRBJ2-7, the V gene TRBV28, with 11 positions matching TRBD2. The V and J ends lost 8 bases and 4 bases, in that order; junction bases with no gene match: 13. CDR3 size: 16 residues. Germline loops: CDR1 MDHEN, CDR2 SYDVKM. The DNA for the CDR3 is TGTGCCAGCGTATCGGCTAGCGGGAGGCACAGGTACGAGCAGTACTTC. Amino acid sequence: CASVSASGRHRYEQYF.

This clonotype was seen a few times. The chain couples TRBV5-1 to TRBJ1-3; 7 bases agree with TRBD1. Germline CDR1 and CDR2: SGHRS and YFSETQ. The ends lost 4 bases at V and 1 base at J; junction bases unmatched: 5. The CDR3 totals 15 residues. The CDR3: CASSETGLSGNTIYF. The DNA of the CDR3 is TGCGCCAGCAGCGAGACAGGGCTTTCTGGAAACACCATATATTTT.

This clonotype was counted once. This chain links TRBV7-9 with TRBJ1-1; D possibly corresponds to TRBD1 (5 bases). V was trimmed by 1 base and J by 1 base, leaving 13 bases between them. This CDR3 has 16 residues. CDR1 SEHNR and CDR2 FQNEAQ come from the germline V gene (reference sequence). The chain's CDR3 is CASSLVRGAGNTEAFF. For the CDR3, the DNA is TGTGCCAGCAGCTTAGTGAGGGGCGCGGGGAACACTGAAGCTTTCTTT.

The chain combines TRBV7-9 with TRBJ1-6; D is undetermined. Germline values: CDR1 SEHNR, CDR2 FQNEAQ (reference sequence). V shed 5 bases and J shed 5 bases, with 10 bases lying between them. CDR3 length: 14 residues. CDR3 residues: CASSPDADNSPLHF. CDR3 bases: TGTGCCAGCAGCCCGGACGCAGATAATTCACCCCTCCACTTT.

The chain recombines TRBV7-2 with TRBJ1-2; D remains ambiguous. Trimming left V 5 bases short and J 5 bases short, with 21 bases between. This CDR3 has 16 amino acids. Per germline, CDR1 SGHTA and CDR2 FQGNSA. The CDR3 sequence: CASSPQPRGGLYGYTF. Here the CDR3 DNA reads TGTGCCAGCAGCCCACAACCTCGTGGAGGGTTGTATGGCTACACCTTC.

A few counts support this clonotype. CDR3 protein: CSVGRGESTEAFF. In DNA, the CDR3 is TGCAGCGTTGGACGGGGGGAGAGCACTGAAGCTTTCTTT. V is TRBV29-1 and J is TRBJ1-1; possibly TRBD1 for D (5 bases). The germline CDR1 and CDR2 sequences are SQVTM and ANQGSEA. V dropped 4 bases and J dropped 4 bases, with 13 bases sitting between them. There are 13 residues in the CDR3.

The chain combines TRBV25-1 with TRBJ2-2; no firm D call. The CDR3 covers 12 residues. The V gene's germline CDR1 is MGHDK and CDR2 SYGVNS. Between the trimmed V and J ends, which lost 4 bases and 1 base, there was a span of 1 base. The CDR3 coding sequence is TGTGCCAGCAGTGGGAACACCGGGGAGCTGTTTTTT. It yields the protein CASSGNTGELFF.

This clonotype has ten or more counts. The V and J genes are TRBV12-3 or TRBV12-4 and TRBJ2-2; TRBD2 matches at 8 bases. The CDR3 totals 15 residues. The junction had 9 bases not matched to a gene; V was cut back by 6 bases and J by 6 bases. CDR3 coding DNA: TGTGCCAGCAGCCCCGGAGCGGGAGATCCCGGGGAGCTGTTTTTT. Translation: CASSPGAGDPGELFF.

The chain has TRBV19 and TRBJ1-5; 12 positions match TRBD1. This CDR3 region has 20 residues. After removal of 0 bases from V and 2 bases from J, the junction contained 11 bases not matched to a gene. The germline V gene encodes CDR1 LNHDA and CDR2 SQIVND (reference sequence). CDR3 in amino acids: CASSIEVGDRGLVGNQPQHF. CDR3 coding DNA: TGTGCCAGTAGTATAGAGGTAGGGGACAGGGGGCTTGTCGGCAATCAGCCCCAGCATTTT.

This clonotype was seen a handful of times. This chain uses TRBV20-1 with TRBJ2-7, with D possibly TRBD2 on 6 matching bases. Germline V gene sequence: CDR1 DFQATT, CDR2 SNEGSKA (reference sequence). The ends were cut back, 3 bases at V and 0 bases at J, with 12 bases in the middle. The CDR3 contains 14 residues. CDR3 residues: CSASPRTISYEQYF. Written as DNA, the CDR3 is TGCAGTGCTAGCCCCCGGACTATCTCCTACGAGCAGTACTTC.

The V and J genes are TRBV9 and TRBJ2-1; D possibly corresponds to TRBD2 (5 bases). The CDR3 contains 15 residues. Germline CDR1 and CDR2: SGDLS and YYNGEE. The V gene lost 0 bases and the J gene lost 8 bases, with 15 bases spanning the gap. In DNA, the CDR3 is TGTGCCAGCAGCGTAGCTACGACCGGGCGGGATGAGCAGTTCTTC. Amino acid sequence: CASSVATTGRDEQFF.

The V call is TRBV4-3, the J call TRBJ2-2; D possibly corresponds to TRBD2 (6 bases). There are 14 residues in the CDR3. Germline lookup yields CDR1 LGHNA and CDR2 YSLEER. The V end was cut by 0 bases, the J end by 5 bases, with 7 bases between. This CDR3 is CASSQDGRTGELFF. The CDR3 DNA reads TGCGCCAGCAGCCAAGATGGGAGGACCGGGGAGCTGTTTTTT.

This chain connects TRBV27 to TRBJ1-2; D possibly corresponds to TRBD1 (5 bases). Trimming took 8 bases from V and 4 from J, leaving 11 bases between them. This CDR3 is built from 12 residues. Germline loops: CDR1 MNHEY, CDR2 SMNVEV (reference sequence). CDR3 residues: CASSRAGYGYTF. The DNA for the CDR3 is TGTGCCAGCTCCAGGGCGGGCTATGGCTACACCTTC.

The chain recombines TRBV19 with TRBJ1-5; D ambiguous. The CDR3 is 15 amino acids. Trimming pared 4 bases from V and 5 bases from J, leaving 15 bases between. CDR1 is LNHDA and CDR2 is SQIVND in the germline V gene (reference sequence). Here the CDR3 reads CASSKESGRDQPQHF. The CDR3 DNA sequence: TGTGCCAGTAGTAAAGAGTCCGGTCGGGATCAGCCCCAGCATTTT.

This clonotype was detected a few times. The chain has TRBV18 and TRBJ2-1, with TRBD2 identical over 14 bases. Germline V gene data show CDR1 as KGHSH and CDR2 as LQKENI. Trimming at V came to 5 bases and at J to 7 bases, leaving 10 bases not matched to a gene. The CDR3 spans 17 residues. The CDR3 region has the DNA TGTGCCAGCTCATGGGGACTAGCGGGAGTGTCTAGTAATGAGCAGTTCTTC. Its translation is CASSWGLAGVSSNEQFF.

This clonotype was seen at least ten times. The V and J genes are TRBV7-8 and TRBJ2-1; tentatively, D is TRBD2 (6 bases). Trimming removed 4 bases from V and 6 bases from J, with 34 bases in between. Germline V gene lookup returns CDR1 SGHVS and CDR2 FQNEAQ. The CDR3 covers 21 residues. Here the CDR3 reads CASSSLRSRKIAVVSGNEQFF. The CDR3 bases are TGTGCCAGCAGCTCCCTCCGAAGCAGGAAGATAGCGGTGGTGTCGGGCAATGAGCAGTTCTTC.

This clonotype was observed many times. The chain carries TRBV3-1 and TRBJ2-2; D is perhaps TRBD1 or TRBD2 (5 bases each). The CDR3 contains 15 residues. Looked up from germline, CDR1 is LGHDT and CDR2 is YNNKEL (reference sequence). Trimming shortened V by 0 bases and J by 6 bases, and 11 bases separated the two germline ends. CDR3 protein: CASSQDQLGAGELFF. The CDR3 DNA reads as TGTGCCAGCAGCCAAGATCAATTGGGGGCCGGGGAGCTGTTTTTT.

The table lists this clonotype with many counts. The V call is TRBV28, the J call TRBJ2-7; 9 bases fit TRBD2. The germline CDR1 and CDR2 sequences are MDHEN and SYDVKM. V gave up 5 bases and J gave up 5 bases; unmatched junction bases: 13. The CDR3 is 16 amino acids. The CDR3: CASSPPIAGAGNEQYF. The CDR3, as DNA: TGTGCCAGCAGTCCCCCCATAGCGGGAGCCGGCAACGAGCAGTACTTC.